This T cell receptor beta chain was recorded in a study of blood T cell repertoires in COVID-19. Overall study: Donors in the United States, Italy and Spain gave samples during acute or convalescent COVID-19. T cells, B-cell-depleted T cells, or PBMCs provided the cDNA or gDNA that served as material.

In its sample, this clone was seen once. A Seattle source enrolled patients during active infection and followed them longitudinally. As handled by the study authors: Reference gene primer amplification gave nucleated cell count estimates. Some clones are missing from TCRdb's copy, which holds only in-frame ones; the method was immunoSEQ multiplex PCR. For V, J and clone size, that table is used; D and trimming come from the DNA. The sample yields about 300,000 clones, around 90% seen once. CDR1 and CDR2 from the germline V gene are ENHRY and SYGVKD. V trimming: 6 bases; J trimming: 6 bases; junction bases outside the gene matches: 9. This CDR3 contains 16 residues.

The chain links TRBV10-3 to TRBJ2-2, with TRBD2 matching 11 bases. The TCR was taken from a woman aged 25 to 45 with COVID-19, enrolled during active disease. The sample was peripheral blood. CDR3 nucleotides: TGTGCCATCAGAGCAGTAGCGGGAGGGGTCCCCGGGGAGCTGTTTTTT. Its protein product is CAIRAVAGGVPGELFF.